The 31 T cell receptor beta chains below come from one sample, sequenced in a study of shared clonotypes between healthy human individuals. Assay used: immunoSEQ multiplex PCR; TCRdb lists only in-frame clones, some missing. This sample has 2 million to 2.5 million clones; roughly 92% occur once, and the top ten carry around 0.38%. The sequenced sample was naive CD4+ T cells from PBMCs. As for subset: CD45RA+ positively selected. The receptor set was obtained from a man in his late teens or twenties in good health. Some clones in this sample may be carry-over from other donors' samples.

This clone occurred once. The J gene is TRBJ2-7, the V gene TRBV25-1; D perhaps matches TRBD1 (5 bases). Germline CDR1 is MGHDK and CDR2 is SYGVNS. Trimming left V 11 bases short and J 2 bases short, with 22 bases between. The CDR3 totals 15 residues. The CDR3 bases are TGTGCCGCCTCAGGGCTGAATGTACCCCCCTACGAGCAGTACTTC. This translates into CAASGLNVPPYEQYF.

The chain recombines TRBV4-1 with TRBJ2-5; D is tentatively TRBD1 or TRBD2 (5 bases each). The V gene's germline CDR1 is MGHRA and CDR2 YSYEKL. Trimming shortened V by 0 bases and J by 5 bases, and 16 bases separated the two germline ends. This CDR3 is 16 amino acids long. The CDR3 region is CASSQDSLIWGETQYF. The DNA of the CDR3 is TGCGCCAGCAGCCAAGATTCCCTAATCTGGGGGGAGACCCAGTACTTC.

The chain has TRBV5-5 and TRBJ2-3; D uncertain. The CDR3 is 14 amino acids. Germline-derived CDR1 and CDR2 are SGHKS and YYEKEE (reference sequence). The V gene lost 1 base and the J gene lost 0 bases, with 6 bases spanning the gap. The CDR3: CASSLQKSTDTQYF. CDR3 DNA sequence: TGTGCCAGCAGCTTGCAAAAGAGCACAGATACGCAGTATTTT. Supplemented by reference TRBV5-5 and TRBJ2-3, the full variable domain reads DAGVTQSPTHLIKTRGQQVTLRCSPISGHKSVSWYQQVLGQGPQFIFQYYEKEERGRGNFPDRFSARQFPNYSSELNVNALLLGDSALYLCASSLQKSTDTQYFGPGTRLTVL.

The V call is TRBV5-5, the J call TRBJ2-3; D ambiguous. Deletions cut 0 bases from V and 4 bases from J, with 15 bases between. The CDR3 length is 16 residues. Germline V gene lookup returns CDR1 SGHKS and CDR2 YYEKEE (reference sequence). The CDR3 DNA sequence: TGTGCCAGCAGCTTGGGGTCCTGGGGTGAGGCAGATACGCAGTATTTT. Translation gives CASSLGSWGEADTQYF.

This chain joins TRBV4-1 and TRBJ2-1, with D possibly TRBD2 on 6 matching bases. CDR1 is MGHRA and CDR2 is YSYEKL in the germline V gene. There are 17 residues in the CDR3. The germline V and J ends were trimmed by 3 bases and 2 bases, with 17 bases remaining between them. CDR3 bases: TGCGCCAGCAGCCATACCGGACTAACGTATCCCTACAATGAGCAGTTCTTC. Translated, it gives CASSHTGLTYPYNEQFF.

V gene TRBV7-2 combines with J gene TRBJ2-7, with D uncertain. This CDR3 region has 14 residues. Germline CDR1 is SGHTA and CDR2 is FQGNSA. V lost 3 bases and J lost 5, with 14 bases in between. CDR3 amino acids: CASSFSPAANEQYF. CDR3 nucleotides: TGTGCCAGCAGCTTTTCCCCCGCAGCTAACGAGCAGTACTTC.

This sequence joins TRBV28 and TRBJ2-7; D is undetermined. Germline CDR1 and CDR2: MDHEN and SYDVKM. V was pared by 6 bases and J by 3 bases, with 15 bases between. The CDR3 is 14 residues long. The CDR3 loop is CASSPSLGSYEQYF. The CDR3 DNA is TGTGCCAGCAGCCCCTCTTTGGGAAGCTACGAGCAGTACTTC.

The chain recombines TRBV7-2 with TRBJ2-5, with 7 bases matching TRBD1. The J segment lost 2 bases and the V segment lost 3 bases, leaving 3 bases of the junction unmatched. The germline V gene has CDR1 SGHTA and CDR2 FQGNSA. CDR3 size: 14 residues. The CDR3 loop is CASSFGTVQETQYF. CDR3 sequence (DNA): TGTGCCAGCAGCTTCGGGACAGTTCAAGAGACCCAGTACTTC. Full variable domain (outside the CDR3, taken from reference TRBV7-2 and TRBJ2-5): GAGVSQSPSNKVTEKGKDVELRCDPISGHTALYWYRQSLGQGLEFLIYFQGNSAPDKSGLPSDRFSAERTGGSVSTLTIQRTQQEDSAVYLCASSFGTVQETQYFGPGTRLLVL.

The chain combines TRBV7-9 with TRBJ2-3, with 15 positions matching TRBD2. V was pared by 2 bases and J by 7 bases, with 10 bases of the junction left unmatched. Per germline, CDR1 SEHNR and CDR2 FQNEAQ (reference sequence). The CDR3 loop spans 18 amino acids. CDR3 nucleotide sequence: TGTGCCAGCAGCTTAACCCGGGGACTAGCGGGAGGATCATATACGCAGTATTTT. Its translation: CASSLTRGLAGGSYTQYF.

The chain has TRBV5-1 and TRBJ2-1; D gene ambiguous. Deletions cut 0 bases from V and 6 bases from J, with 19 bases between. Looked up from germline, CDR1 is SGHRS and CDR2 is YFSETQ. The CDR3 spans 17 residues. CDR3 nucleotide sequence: TGCGCCAGCAGCTTGGGAATCGGGTCCGAACGGAGCAATGAGCAGTTCTTC. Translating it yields CASSLGIGSERSNEQFF.

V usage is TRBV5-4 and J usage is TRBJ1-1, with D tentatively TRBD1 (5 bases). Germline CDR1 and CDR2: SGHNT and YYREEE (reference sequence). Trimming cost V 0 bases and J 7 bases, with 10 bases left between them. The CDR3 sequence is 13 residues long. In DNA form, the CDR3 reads TGTGCCAGCAGCTTGGGACAGCGGGGTGAAGCTTTCTTT. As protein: CASSLGQRGEAFF.

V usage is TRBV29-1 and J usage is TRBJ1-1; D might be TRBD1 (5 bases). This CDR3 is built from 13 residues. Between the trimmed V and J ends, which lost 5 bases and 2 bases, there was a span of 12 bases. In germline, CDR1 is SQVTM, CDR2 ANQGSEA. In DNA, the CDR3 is TGCAGCGTTCTATCGGGGCCTAACACTGAAGCTTTCTTT. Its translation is CSVLSGPNTEAFF.

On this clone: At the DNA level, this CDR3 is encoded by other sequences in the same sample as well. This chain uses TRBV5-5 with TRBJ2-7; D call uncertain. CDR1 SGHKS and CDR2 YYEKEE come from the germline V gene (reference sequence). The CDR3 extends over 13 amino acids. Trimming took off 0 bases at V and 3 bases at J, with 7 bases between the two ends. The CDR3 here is CASSLGLYYEQYF. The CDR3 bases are TGTGCCAGCAGCTTGGGCCTATACTACGAGCAGTACTTC.

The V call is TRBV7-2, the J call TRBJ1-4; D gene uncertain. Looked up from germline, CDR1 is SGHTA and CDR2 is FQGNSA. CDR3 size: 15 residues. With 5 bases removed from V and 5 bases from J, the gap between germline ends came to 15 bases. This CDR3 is CASSPGRELNEKLFF. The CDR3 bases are TGTGCCAGCAGCCCAGGCCGGGAGTTGAATGAAAAACTGTTTTTT.

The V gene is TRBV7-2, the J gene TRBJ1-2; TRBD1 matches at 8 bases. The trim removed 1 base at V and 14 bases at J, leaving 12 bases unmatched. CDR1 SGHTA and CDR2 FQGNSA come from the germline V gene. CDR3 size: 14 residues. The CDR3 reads CASSLVWQGAVGTF. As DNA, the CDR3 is TGTGCCAGCAGCTTAGTTTGGCAGGGGGCCGTCGGTACCTTC.

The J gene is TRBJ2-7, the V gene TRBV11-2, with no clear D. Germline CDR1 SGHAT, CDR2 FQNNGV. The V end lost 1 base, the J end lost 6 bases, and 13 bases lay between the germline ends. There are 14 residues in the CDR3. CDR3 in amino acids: CASSLVTARFEQYF. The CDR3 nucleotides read TGTGCCAGCAGCTTAGTGACCGCCCGCTTCGAGCAGTACTTC.

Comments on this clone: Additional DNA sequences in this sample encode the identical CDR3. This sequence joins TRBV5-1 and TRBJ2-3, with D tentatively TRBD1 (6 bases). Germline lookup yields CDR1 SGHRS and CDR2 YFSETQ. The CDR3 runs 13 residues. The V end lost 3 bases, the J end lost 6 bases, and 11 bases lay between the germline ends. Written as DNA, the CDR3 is TGCGCCAGCAGCTCCCAGGGGCCCGATACGCAGTATTTT. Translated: CASSSQGPDTQYF.

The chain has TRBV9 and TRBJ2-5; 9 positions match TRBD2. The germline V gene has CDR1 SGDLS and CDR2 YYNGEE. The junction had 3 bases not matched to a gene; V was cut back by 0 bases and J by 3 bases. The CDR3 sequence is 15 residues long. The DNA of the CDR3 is TGTGCCAGCAGCGTAGGGATAGCGGGGGAAGAGACCCAGTACTTC. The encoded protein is CASSVGIAGEETQYF.

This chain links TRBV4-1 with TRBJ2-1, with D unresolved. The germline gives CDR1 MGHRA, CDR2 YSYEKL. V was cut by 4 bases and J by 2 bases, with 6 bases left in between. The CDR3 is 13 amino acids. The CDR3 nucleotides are TGCGCCAGCAGCCGGTCGACCTACAATGAGCAGTTCTTC. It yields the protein CASSRSTYNEQFF.

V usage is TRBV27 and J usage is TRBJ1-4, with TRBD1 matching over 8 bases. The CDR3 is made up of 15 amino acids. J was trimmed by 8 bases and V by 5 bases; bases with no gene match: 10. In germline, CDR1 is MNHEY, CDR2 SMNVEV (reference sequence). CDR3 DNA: TGTGCCAGCAGTCCGCGGCAGGGGGCTCGAGAAAAACTGTTTTTT. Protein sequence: CASSPRQGAREKLFF.

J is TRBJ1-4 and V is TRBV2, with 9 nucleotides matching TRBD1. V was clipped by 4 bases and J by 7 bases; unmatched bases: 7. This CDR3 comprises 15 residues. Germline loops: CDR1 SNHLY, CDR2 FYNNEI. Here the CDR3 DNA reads TGTGCCAGCAGTGCGTCCGGGACAGGGCGTGAAAAACTGTTTTTT. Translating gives CASSASGTGREKLFF.

The CDR3 DNA reads as TGTGCCAGCAGCCGTACAGGCTCTGGAAACACCATATATTTT. Its translation is CASSRTGSGNTIYF. The chain combines TRBV9 with TRBJ1-3; D may be TRBD1 (5 bases). The CDR3 runs 14 residues. V lost 4 bases to trimming and J lost 0 bases, with 8 bases between them. Germline lookup yields CDR1 SGDLS and CDR2 YYNGEE.

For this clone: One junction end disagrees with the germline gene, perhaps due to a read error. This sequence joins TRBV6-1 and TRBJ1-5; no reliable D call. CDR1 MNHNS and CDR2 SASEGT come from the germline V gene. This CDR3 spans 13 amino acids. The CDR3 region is CASSQARIEPQHF. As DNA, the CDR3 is TGTGCCAGCAGTCAAGCACGTATTGAACCCCAGCATTTT.

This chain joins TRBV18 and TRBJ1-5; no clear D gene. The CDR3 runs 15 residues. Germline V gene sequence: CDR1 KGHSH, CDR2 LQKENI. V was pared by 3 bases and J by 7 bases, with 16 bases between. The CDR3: CASSPQGQQQQPQHF. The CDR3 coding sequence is TGTGCCAGCTCACCTCAAGGGCAGCAACAACAGCCCCAGCATTTT.

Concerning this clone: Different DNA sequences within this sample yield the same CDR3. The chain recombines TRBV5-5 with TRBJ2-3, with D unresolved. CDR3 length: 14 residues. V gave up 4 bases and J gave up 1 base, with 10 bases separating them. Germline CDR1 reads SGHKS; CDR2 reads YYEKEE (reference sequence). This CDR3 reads CASSRASGTDTQYF. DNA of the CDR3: TGTGCCAGCAGCCGGGCAAGCGGCACAGATACGCAGTATTTT.

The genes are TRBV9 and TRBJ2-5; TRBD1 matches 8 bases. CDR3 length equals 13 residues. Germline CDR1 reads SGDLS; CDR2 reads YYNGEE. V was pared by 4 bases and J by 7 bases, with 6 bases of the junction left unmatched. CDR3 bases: TGTGCCAGCAGCTTAGAAGGACAGGGGACCCAGTACTTC. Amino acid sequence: CASSLEGQGTQYF. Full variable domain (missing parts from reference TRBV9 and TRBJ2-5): DSGVTQTPKHLITATGQRVTLRCSPRSGDLSVYWYQQSLDQGLQFLIQYYNGEERAKGNILERFSAQQFPDLHSELNLSSLELGDSALYFCASSLEGQGTQYFGPGTRLLVL.

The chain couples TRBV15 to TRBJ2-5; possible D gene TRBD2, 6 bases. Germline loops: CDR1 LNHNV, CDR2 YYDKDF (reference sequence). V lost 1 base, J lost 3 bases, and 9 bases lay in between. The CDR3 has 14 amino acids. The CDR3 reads CATSRVEREETQYF. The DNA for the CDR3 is TGTGCCACCAGCAGAGTTGAGCGGGAAGAGACCCAGTACTTC.

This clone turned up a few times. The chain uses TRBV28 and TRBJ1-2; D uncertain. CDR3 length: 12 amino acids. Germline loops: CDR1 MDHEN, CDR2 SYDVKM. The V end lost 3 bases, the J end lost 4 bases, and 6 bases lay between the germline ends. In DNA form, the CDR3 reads TGTGCCAGCAGTTTTAAGGGCTATGGCTACACCTTC. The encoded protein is CASSFKGYGYTF.

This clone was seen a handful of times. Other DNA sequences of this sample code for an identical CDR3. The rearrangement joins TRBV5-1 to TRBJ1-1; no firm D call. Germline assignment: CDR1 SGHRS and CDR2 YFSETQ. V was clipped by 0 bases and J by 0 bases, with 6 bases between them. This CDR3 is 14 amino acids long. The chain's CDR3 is CASSLAALNTEAFF. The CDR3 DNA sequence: TGCGCCAGCAGCTTGGCGGCTTTGAACACTGAAGCTTTCTTT.

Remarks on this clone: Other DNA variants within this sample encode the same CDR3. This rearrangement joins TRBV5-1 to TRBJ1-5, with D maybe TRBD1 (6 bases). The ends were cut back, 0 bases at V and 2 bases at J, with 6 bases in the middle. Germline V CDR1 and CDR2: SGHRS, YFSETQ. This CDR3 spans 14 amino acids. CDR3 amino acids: CASSLGTGNQPQHF. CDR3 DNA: TGCGCCAGCAGCTTGGGGACAGGCAATCAGCCCCAGCATTTT.

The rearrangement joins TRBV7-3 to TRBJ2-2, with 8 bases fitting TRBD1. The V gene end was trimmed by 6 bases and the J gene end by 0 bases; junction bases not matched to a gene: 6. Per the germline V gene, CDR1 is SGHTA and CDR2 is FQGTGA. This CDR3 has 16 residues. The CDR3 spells CASRQTGGSNTGELFF. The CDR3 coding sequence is TGTGCCAGCAGGCAAACAGGGGGATCGAACACCGGGGAGCTGTTTTTT.